This T cell receptor beta chain was documented in a study of blood T cell repertoires in COVID-19. Study-level background: Some COVID-19 samples were acute and others convalescent; all came from the United States, Italy and Spain. T cells, B-cell-depleted T cells, or PBMCs provided the cDNA or gDNA that served as material.

Germline CDR1 reads LNHDA; CDR2 reads SQIVND (reference sequence). J was trimmed by 5 bases and V by 7 bases; bases with no gene match: 9. The CDR3 is 15 residues long. Profiled with immunoSEQ multiplex PCR; TCRdb holds only in-frame clones, not every one. The sample contains approximately 230,000 clones, approximately 90% of which appear only once. This sequence was found in a man younger than 30 with active or convalescent COVID-19. The chain carries TRBV19 and TRBJ2-7; TRBD1 agrees at 12 bases. Material: peripheral blood. CDR3 amino acids: CASKGGQGAPHEQYF. The CDR3 DNA is TGTGCCAGTAAGGGGGGACAGGGGGCGCCCCACGAGCAGTACTTC.